These T cell receptor beta chains were read from a single sample in a study of blood T cell repertoires in COVID-19. TCRdb's copy holds only in-frame clones and misses some; the assay was immunoSEQ multiplex PCR. The table records a few hundred thousand clones, around 89% of them present only once. Sequenced: peripheral blood. Receptors originate from a man aged 25 to 40 with acute or convalescent COVID-19. Both conserved end residues are part of each CDR3. D genes are given only for firm matches. Size is omitted from some rows. Given values are once, few, many or a class for expanded clones.

V gene	D gene	J gene	clone size	CDR3 DNA	CDR3 protein
TRBV27	TRBD1	TRBJ1-5	-	TGTGCCAGCAGCCGGGACAGGGCTGCCGGTCAGCCCCAGCATTTT	CASSRDRAAGQPQHF
TRBV27	-	TRBJ1-6	-	TGTGCCAGCAGTAGACAGGTTATCTCACCCCTCCACTTT	CASSRQVISPLHF
TRBV7-3	TRBD2	TRBJ2-1	-	TGTGCCAGCAGCTTAGAGCGGGGGGTGCAGTTCTTC	CASSLERGVQFF
TRBV2	-	TRBJ1-2	-	TGTGCCAGCCGACAGGCGGGAGATGGCTACACCTTC	CASRQAGDGYTF
TRBV9	-	TRBJ1-1	-	TGTGCCAGCAGCGTAGACGGCAGGGCGGACACTGAAGCTTTCTTT	CASSVDGRADTEAFF
TRBV7-9	-	TRBJ1-1	-	TGTGCCAGCAGCTTAGTTCCAGGTTACACTGAAGCTTTCTTT	CASSLVPGYTEAFF
TRBV28	-	TRBJ1-5	-	TGTGCCAGCAGTTTACCAACTAGGCCCCAGCATTTT	CASSLPTRPQHF
TRBV7-2	TRBD2	TRBJ2-1	-	TGTGCCAGCAGCACCCAGGGAGCGGGGTGGAGGTTCTTC	CASSTQGAGWRFF
TRBV7-9	TRBD1	TRBJ2-5	-	TGTGCCAGCAGCTTAGGACAGGGGGCACTGGGGGAGACCCAGTACTTC	CASSLGQGALGETQYF
TRBV5-6	-	TRBJ1-6	-	TGTGCCAGCAGCTTGGAGCCCACAGGGAAATTTAATTCACCCCTCCACTTT	CASSLEPTGKFNSPLHF
TRBV7-3	TRBD2	TRBJ2-1	-	TGTGCCAGCAGCCGAACCGGGACTACCCCCAATGAGCAGTTCTTC	CASSRTGTTPNEQFF
TRBV14	-	TRBJ2-4	-	TGTGCCAGCAGCCAAGATGGGGGACTCAAGGGAAACATTCAGTACTTC	CASSQDGGLKGNIQYF
TRBV5-4	TRBD1	TRBJ2-2	-	TGTGCCAGCAGCTTACGACAGGGGAACACCGGGGAGCTGTTTTTT	CASSLRQGNTGELFF
TRBV7-3	TRBD1	TRBJ2-6	once	TGTGCCAGCAGCCCGGGACAGGGAGAAATCTCTGGGGCCAACGTCCTGACTTTC	CASSPGQGEISGANVLTF
TRBV11-3	-	TRBJ2-1	-	TGTGCCAGCAGCTTAGACAAAAATGAGCAGTTCTTC	CASSLDKNEQFF
TRBV9	TRBD1	TRBJ2-1	once	TGTGCCAGCAGCGTACGGGACAGGGCAAACAATGAGCAGTTCTTC	CASSVRDRANNEQFF
TRBV18	-	TRBJ2-6	-	TGTGCCAGCTCCCCTTACTCTGGGGCCAACGTCCTGACTTTC	CASSPYSGANVLTF
TRBV28	TRBD1	TRBJ2-1	-	TGTGCCAGCAGTTCCCCATTAGGGACAGGGGTCTACAATGAGCAGTTCTTC	CASSSPLGTGVYNEQFF
TRBV9	TRBD1	TRBJ1-6	once	TGTGCCAGCAGCCACCCCAGGACAGGGGTCCCCCTCCACTTT	CASSHPRTGVPLHF
TRBV5-4	-	TRBJ2-3	-	TGTGCCAGCAGCTTGGCGGGAGTCGGGGCAGATACGCAGTATTTT	CASSLAGVGADTQYF
TRBV30	-	TRBJ1-5	-	TGTGCCTGGAGTCGGTCAGGGCGACAGCCCCAGCATTTT	CAWSRSGRQPQHF
TRBV18	-	TRBJ1-1	-	TGTGCCAGCTCACAGGAACAGGGCGGCACTGAAGCTTTCTTT	CASSQEQGGTEAFF
TRBV28	-	TRBJ1-4	-	TGTGCCAGCAGTCCTATCCGACAGGCTGGAGGAGAAAAACTGTTTTTT	CASSPIRQAGGEKLFF
TRBV6-5	-	TRBJ1-4	-	TGTGCCAGCAGCCGCGACAGTAGCTCTGAAAAACTGTTTTTT	CASSRDSSSEKLFF
TRBV15	TRBD2	TRBJ2-2	-	TGTGCCACCTCACTAGCGGACACCCCGAACACCGGGGAGCTGTTTTTT	CATSLADTPNTGELFF
TRBV28	-	TRBJ1-6	-	TGTGCCAGCAGTTTCACCAGGGTAAATTCACCCCTCCACTTT	CASSFTRVNSPLHF
TRBV5-1	TRBD2	TRBJ2-1	-	TGCGCCAGCAGCTTGGCGCGGGGGGGCTCCTACAATGAGCAGTTCTTC	CASSLARGGSYNEQFF
TRBV29-1	TRBD1	TRBJ2-1	-	TGCAGCGCCTGTCCGGGACAGGGTATTGAAAGGACTTACAATGAGCAGTTCTTC	CSACPGQGIERTYNEQFF
TRBV5-5	-	TRBJ1-4	-	TGTGCCAGCAGCAGGGGGTCCACTAATGAAAAACTGTTTTTT	CASSRGSTNEKLFF
TRBV11-2	TRBD2	TRBJ2-1	-	TGTGCCAGCAGCTTAGCGGGGGGGCCGGGCAATGAGCAGTTCTTC	CASSLAGGPGNEQFF
TRBV4-2	TRBD1	TRBJ1-3	-	TGTGCCAGCAGAAAGGGACAGGGAGGAAACACCATATATTTT	CASRKGQGGNTIYF
TRBV7-9	TRBD1	TRBJ2-7	few	TGTGCCAGCAGCCCAAGGACAGGGCACTACGAGCAGTACTTC	CASSPRTGHYEQYF
TRBV28	-	TRBJ2-6	-	TGTGCCAGCAGTAAGGGGGTATACTCTGGGGCCAACGTCCTGACTTTC	CASSKGVYSGANVLTF
TRBV5-1	-	TRBJ2-1	-	TGCGCCAGCAGCTTGATGGGGGGAAGGAGGGGTAATGAGCAGTTCTTC	CASSLMGGRRGNEQFF
TRBV14	-	TRBJ2-5	-	TGTGCCAGCAGCCAAGAGTTCCGGACAAAACTGCGGATTCAAGAGACCCAGTACTTC	CASSQEFRTKLRIQETQYF
TRBV24-1	TRBD2	TRBJ2-7	-	TGTGCCACCAGTGATCCCGGACTAGCGGGAGGGCTTGAGCAGTACTTC	CATSDPGLAGGLEQYF
TRBV6-6	-	TRBJ1-2	-	TGTGCCAGCAGTTATCTGGGGGGTGCGAACCTTGGTGGCTACACCTTC	CASSYLGGANLGGYTF
TRBV10-3	-	TRBJ1-2	-	TGTGCCTTCTCGGGACTCAGGTGGTATGGCTACACCTTC	CAFSGLRWYGYTF
TRBV5-1	-	TRBJ1-1	-	TGCGCCAGCAGTAAGGAGGGAATGAACACTGAAGCTTTCTTT	CASSKEGMNTEAFF
TRBV19	-	TRBJ2-7	-	TGTGCCAGTAGTATCTACCCCTCTAAACAGGGTCGGGAGCAGTACTTC	CASSIYPSKQGREQYF
TRBV18	-	TRBJ1-1	-	TGTGCCAGCTCACCGCTCCAGGGGCCCATGACGCACACTGAAGCTTTCTTT	CASSPLQGPMTHTEAFF
TRBV13	TRBD2	TRBJ2-7	once	TGTGCCAGCAGCTTAGAGGGCCTAGCGGGTCCCTACGAGCAGTACTTC	CASSLEGLAGPYEQYF
TRBV9	TRBD1	TRBJ1-4	-	TGTGCCAGCAGCCCCCGACAGGGGGTCGGGGAAAAACTGTTTTTT	CASSPRQGVGEKLFF
TRBV5-4	-	TRBJ1-2	-	TGTGCCAGCAGCTTGGGGCAGGGAAACTATGGCTACACCTTC	CASSLGQGNYGYTF
TRBV5-4	TRBD1	TRBJ1-1	once	TGTGCCAGCAGCACAGGGACAGCCAACACTGAAGCTTTCTTT	CASSTGTANTEAFF
TRBV6-4	TRBD1	TRBJ2-2	-	TGTGCCAGCAGACCCGGGACAGGGGGTACCGGGGAGCTGTTTTTT	CASRPGTGGTGELFF
TRBV18	TRBD2	TRBJ2-7	-	TGTGCCAGCTCATCACAAGCGGGGGAGCAGTACTTC	CASSSQAGEQYF
TRBV4-1	TRBD2	TRBJ2-5	-	TGCGCCAGCAGCCTGGGACTAGCGGGGTCGGAGACCCAGTACTTC	CASSLGLAGSETQYF